Here is one T cell receptor (beta chain) with its context. Clones were sequenced by immunoSEQ multiplex PCR, and TCRdb holds only the in-frame ones, with some missing. The sample carries roughly 80,000 clones, approximately 85% recorded once. The source of the sample is a study of OX40 agonist ivuxolimab in advanced cancers. Germline V CDR1 and CDR2: SGDLS, YYNGEE. V lost 2 bases, J lost 0 bases, and 4 bases lay in between. This CDR3 is built from 13 residues. The gene calls are TRBV9 and TRBJ2-3; D is undetermined. The specimen comprised CD4+ or CD8+ T cells sorted from blood, sampled in a trial of the OX40 agonist ivuxolimab. The receptor comes from an adult with an advanced solid tumor such as melanoma, head and neck, liver or kidney cancer. CDR3 region: CASSVRSTDTQYF. The CDR3 region has the DNA TGTGCCAGCAGCGTTAGGAGCACAGATACGCAGTATTTT.